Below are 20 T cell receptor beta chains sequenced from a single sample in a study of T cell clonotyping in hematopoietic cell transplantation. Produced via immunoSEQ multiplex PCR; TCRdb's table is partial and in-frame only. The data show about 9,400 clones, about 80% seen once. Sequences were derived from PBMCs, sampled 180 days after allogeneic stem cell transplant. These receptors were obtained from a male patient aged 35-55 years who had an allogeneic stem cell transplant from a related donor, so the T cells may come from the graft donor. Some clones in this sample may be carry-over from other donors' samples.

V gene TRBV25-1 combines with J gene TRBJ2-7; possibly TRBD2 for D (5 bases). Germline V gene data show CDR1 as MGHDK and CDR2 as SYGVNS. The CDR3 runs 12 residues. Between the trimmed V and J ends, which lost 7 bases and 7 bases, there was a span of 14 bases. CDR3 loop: CASTGIFGEQYF. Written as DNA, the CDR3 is TGTGCCAGCACGGGGATTTTTGGGGAGCAGTACTTC.

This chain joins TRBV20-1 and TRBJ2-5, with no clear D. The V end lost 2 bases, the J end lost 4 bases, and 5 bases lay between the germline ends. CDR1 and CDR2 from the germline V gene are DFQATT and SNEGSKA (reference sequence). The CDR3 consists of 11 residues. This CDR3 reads CSARSGETQYF. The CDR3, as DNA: TGCAGTGCTAGATCAGGAGAGACCCAGTACTTC.

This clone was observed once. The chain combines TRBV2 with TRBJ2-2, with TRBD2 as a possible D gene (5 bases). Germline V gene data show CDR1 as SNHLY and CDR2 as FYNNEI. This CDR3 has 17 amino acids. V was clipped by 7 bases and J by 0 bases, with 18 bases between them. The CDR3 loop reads CASTWTSGNANTGELFF. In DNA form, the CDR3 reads TGTGCCAGCACCTGGACCTCGGGGAACGCGAACACCGGGGAGCTGTTTTTT.

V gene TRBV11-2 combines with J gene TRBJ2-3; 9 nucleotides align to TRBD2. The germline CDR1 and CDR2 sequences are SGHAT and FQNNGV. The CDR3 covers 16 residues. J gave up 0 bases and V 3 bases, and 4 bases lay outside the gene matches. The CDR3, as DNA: TGTGCCAGCAGCTTTCTAGCGGGGACTAGCACAGATACGCAGTATTTT. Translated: CASSFLAGTSTDTQYF.

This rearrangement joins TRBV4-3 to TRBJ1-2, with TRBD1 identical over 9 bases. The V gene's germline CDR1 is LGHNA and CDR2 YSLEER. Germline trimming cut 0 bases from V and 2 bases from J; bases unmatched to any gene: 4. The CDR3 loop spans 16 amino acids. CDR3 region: CASSQELQGANYGYTF. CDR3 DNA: TGCGCCAGCAGCCAAGAGTTACAGGGGGCGAACTATGGCTACACCTTC.

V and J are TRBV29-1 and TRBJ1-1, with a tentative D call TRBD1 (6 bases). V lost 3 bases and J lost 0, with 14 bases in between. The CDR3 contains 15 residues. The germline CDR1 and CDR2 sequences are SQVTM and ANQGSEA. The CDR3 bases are TGCAGCGTTGACTTCTACAGGGCGATGAACACTGAAGCTTTCTTT. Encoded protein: CSVDFYRAMNTEAFF.

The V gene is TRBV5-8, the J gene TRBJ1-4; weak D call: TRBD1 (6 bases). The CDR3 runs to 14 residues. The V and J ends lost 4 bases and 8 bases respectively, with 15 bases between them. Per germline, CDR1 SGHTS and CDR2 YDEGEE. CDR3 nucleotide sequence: TGTGCCAGCAGCCCAGGTCAAAGGGGGGAAAAACTGTTTTTT. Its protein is CASSPGQRGEKLFF.

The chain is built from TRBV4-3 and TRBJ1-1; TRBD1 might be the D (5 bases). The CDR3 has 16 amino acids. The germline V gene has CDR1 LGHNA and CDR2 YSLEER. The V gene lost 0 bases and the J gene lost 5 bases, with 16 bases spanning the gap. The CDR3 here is CASSQDWDNWGTEAFF. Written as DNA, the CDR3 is TGCGCCAGCAGCCAAGATTGGGATAACTGGGGGACTGAAGCTTTCTTT.

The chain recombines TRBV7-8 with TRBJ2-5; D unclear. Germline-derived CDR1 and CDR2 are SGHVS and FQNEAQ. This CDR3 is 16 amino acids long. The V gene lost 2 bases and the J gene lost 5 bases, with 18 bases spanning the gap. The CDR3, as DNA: TGTGCCAGCAGCTTAAGGTTGAACAGAAGGAAGGAGACCCAGTACTTC. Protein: CASSLRLNRRKETQYF.

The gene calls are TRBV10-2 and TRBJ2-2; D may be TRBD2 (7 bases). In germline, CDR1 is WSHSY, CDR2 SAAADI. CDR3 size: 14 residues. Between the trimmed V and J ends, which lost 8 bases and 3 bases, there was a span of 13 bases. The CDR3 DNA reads TGCGCCAGCTTCCGGGGGGCTGACACCGGGGAGCTGTTTTTT. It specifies CASFRGADTGELFF.

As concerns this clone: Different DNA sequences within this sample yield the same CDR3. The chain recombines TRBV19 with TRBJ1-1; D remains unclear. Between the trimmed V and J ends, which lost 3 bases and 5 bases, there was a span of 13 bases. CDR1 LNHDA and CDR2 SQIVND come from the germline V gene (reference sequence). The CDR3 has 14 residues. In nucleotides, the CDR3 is TGTGCCAGTAGTATTGATGGGCCTAATACTGAAGCTTTCTTT. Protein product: CASSIDGPNTEAFF.

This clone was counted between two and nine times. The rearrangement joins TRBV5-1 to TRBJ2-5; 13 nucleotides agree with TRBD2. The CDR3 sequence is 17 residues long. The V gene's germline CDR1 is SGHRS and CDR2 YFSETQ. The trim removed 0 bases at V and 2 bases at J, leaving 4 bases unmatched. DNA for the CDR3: TGCGCCAGCAGCTTGGGCCAACTAGCGGGGGGGCAAGAGACCCAGTACTTC. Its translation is CASSLGQLAGGQETQYF.

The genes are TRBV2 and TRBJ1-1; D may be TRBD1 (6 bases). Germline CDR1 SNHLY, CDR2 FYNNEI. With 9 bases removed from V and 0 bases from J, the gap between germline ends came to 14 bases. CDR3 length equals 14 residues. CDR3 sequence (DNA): TGTGCCAGTTCTGTGGGGGACATGAACACTGAAGCTTTCTTT. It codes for CASSVGDMNTEAFF.

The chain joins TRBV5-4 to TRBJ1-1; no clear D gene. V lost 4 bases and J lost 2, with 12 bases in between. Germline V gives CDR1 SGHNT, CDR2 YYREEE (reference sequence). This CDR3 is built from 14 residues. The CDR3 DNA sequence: TGTGCCAGCAGCCTTAGGTACGGCAACACTGAAGCTTTCTTT. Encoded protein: CASSLRYGNTEAFF.

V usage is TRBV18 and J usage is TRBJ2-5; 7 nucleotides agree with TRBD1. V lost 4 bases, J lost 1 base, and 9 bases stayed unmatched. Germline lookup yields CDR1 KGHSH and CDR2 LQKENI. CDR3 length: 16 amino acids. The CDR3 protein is CASSHYSGGPQETQYF. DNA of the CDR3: TGTGCCAGCTCACACTACTCAGGGGGACCCCAAGAGACCCAGTACTTC.

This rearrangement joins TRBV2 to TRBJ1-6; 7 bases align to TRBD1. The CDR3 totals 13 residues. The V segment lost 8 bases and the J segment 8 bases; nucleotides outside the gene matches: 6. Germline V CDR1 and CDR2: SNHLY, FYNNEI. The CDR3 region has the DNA TGTGCCAGCGCCTGGACAGGACATTCACCCCTCCACTTT. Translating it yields CASAWTGHSPLHF.

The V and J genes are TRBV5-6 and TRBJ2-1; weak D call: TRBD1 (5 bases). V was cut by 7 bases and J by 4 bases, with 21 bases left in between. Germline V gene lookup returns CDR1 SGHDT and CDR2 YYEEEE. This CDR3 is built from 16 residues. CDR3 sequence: CASSPLGDRPYNEQFF. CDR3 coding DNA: TGTGCCAGCTCCCCGCTAGGAGACAGACCATACAATGAGCAGTTCTTC.

CDR3 coding DNA: TGCGCCAGCAGCCGACCTCCCGGACAGGGGGCCTACGAGCAGTACTTC. It specifies CASSRPPGQGAYEQYF. The V and J genes are TRBV4-1 and TRBJ2-7; 10 bases map to TRBD1. The length of the CDR3 is 16 residues. The V gene end was trimmed by 4 bases and the J gene end by 2 bases; junction bases not matched to a gene: 8. CDR1 is MGHRA and CDR2 is YSYEKL in the germline V gene.

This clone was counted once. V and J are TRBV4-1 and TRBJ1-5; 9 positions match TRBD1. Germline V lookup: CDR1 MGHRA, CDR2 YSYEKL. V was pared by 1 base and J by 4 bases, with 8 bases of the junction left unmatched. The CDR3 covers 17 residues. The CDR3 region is CASSQGLQGARNQPQHF. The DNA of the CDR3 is TGCGCCAGCAGCCAAGGTCTACAGGGGGCCCGGAATCAGCCCCAGCATTTT.

The CDR3 sequence is CASSQRGTSNEKLFF. DNA for the CDR3: TGTGCCAGCAGTCAGAGGGGCACGTCTAATGAAAAACTGTTTTTT. The V call is TRBV25-1, the J call TRBJ1-4, with D possibly being TRBD1 (5 bases). The germline V and J ends were trimmed by 5 bases and 3 bases, with 13 bases remaining between them. The CDR3 runs to 15 residues. Germline CDR1 MGHDK, CDR2 SYGVNS.